This is a list of T cell receptor beta chains from one sample in a study of CD8 T cells in ankylosing spondylitis. MiXCR, run by TCRdb on the 5' RACE reads, gives a single entry per CDR3 protein. The sample carries about 140,000 distinct CDR3 sequences, 6% to 8.5% recorded once. What was sequenced was blood, either unsorted or a sorted T cell fraction (not recorded which). All receptors come from a female donor with ankylosing spondylitis or in good health (not recorded which). Each CDR3 is given with its conserved first and last residue. D genes are given only for firm matches. Only some rows state a clone size, as once, few, many or a class for expanded clones.

v_gene	d_gene	abundance	j_gene	len	CDR3aa	CDR3nt
TRBV6-2/TRBV6-3	TRBD1	many	TRBJ1-5	15	CASSFRGLGNQPQHF	TGTGCCAGCAGTTTCAGGGGGCTCGGCAATCAGCCCCAGCATTTT
TRBV5-1	.	many	TRBJ1-1	17	CASSLVQGTLMNTEAFF	TGCGCCAGCAGCTTGGTCCAGGGGACCCTAATGAACACTGAAGCTTTCTTT
TRBV30	.	many	TRBJ2-5	13	CAWTRLFQETQYF	TGTGCCTGGACCAGACTATTCCAAGAGACCCAGTACTTC
TRBV28	.	many	TRBJ2-7	14	CASRDSGSTYEQYF	TGTGCCAGCAGGGATTCAGGGTCTACCTACGAGCAGTACTTC
TRBV29-1	.	few	TRBJ1-3	13	CSVEGQSRNTIYF	TGCAGCGTTGAAGGTCAGTCAAGAAACACCATATATTTT
TRBV19	.	many	TRBJ1-1	14	CASSTDSWNTEAFF	TGTGCCAGTAGTACGGACAGCTGGAACACTGAAGCTTTCTTT
TRBV10-3	.	few	TRBJ2-7	13	CAISGEGAYEQYF	TGTGCCATCAGTGGGGAAGGGGCCTACGAGCAGTACTTC
TRBV9	.	many	TRBJ1-5	14	CASRAYRVHQPQHF	TGTGCCAGCAGGGCTTACAGGGTCCATCAGCCCCAGCATTTT
TRBV4-1	.	many	TRBJ1-2	15	CASSPDPGRAYGYTF	TGCGCCAGCAGCCCAGACCCGGGACGGGCTTATGGCTACACCTTC
TRBV6-5	.	.	TRBJ1-6	12	CASSYLDSPLHF	TGTGCCAGCAGTTACCTCGATTCACCCCTCCACTTT
TRBV5-1	.	few	TRBJ1-1	15	CASSLVQGSGTEAFF	TGCGCCAGCAGCTTGGTGCAGGGAAGTGGAACTGAAGCTTTCTTT
TRBV7-2	TRBD2	.	TRBJ2-1	15	CTSSPRTSGGIEQFF	TGTACCAGCAGCCCTCGGACTAGCGGGGGGATTGAGCAGTTCTTC
TRBV6-1	.	few	TRBJ1-2	15	CASRPGTSLNYGYTF	TGTGCCAGCAGACCCGGGACATCACTTAACTATGGCTACACCTTC
TRBV6-2/TRBV6-3	TRBD2	many	TRBJ2-1	15	CASSYQRGGGNEQFF	TGTGCCAGCAGTTACCAGCGGGGGGGCGGCAATGAGCAGTTCTTC
TRBV6-1	.	.	TRBJ2-1	16	CASSEVGPDYEDEQFF	TGTGCCAGCAGTGAAGTAGGACCGGACTACGAGGATGAGCAGTTCTTC
TRBV3-1	TRBD2	many	TRBJ2-4	18	CASSQDLRIAGEENIQYF	TGTGCCAGCAGCCAAGATCTTAGGATAGCGGGGGAGGAAAACATTCAGTACTTC
TRBV27	TRBD2	many	TRBJ2-1	16	CASSAGLAGGYNEQFF	TGTGCCAGCAGTGCTGGACTAGCGGGGGGATACAATGAGCAGTTCTTC
TRBV7-2	.	many	TRBJ2-2	12	CASSLLSGELFF	TGTGCCAGCAGCTTACTGTCGGGGGAGCTGTTTTTT
TRBV6-1	TRBD1	many	TRBJ2-1	15	CASTQRDRGHSEQFF	TGTGCCAGCACCCAAAGGGACAGGGGGCACAGTGAGCAGTTCTTC
TRBV19	.	many	TRBJ1-1	12	CASNRAGTEAFF	TGTGCCAGTAACAGGGCCGGCACTGAAGCTTTCTTT
TRBV5-6	.	few	TRBJ1-4	13	CASSLEAVEKLFF	TGTGCCAGCAGCTTGGAGGCAGTTGAAAAACTGTTTTTT
TRBV5-1	.	many	TRBJ2-1	13	CASNPSGNNEQFF	TGCGCCAGCAACCCGAGTGGAAACAATGAGCAGTTCTTC
TRBV20-1	TRBD1	many	TRBJ1-5	15	CSARQGAYSNQPQHF	TGCAGTGCTAGACAGGGGGCCTATAGCAATCAGCCCCAGCATTTT
TRBV12-3/TRBV12-4	TRBD1	many	TRBJ1-1	14	CASSLTGKNTEAFF	TGTGCCAGCAGTTTGACAGGGAAGAACACTGAAGCTTTCTTT
TRBV5-1	.	many	TRBJ1-1	13	CASNLGGGTEAFF	TGCGCCAGCAACTTGGGTGGTGGCACTGAAGCTTTCTTT
TRBV10-3	.	many	TRBJ1-1	14	CAISARGIGTEAFF	TGTGCCATCAGTGCAAGGGGGATTGGCACTGAAGCTTTCTTT
TRBV30	.	few	TRBJ2-5	13	CAWSVIPQETQYF	TGTGCCTGGAGTGTGATCCCGCAAGAGACCCAGTACTTC
TRBV28	.	few	TRBJ1-1	12	CASSLGTVEAFF	TGTGCCAGCAGTTTAGGGACGGTTGAAGCTTTCTTT
TRBV7-2	.	many	TRBJ1-3	14	CASSDISSGNTIYF	TGTGCCAGCAGCGATATAAGCTCTGGAAACACCATATATTTT
TRBV20-1	.	many	TRBJ2-3	14	CSAPPLASSDTQYF	TGCAGTGCTCCTCCACTAGCCTCATCAGATACGCAGTATTTT
TRBV20-1	.	many	TRBJ2-1	13	CSADLGKGNEQFF	TGCAGTGCAGACCTCGGGAAGGGCAATGAGCAGTTCTTC
TRBV6-5	.	many	TRBJ2-5	14	CASSYSSVWETQYF	TGTGCCAGCAGTTACTCGTCGGTCTGGGAGACCCAGTACTTC
TRBV20-1	.	many	TRBJ1-1	15	CSATEMGEPNTEAFF	TGCAGTGCTACAGAAATGGGGGAGCCGAACACTGAAGCTTTCTTT
TRBV4-1	TRBD1	many	TRBJ1-1	13	CASSQGQGAEAFF	TGCGCCAGCAGCCAGGGACAGGGGGCTGAAGCTTTCTTT
TRBV4-3	.	many	TRBJ1-5	14	CASSQEKGAQPQHF	TGCGCCAGCAGCCAAGAGAAAGGGGCTCAGCCCCAGCATTTT
TRBV20-1	.	many	TRBJ2-3	14	CSARRLGSTDTQYF	TGCAGTGCTCGAAGACTAGGTAGCACAGATACGCAGTATTTT
TRBV24-1	.	many	TRBJ2-1	15	CATSGRPGTYNEQFF	TGTGCCACCAGTGGAAGACCGGGGACCTACAATGAGCAGTTCTTC
TRBV12-3/TRBV12-4	.	many	TRBJ2-3	14	CASSQSGGSYTQYF	TGTGCCAGCAGCCAATCGGGGGGCTCATATACGCAGTATTTT
TRBV6-6	.	.	TRBJ1-2	12	CASTTGLYGYTF	TGTGCCAGCACAACGGGACTCTACGGCTACACCTTC